This T cell receptor beta chain was profiled in a study of blood T cell repertoires in COVID-19 (dated by TCRdb to about 2020). For the study in its entirety: Samples from collaborators originated in the United States, Italy and Spain and spanned both the acute and convalescent phases of COVID-19. The material from the prospective study consisted of cDNA or gDNA derived from T cells, B-cell-depleted T cells, or PBMCs. Deeply sampled blood TCRbeta repertoires from subjects exposed to, actively infected with, or recovered from COVID-19 were included in the dataset. The repertoires were released in a freely available public database intended as a resource for research on the immune response to SARS-CoV-2. The samples were drawn from two sources: the first 160 participants of the ongoing ImmuneRACE study, and fewer than 1,500 subjects contributed by 6 global collaborators. Sample metadata almost always included a de-identified subject ID, COVID-19 status, age in years and sex. Where available, HLA class I and class II types were taken from metadata supplied by the sample provider and were not determined by assay-based typing. Here is what the overall study found, with its caveats: How much clinical and demographic metadata was included differed by source and by participant, and the metadata was provided uncurated.

Whole blood was collected in K2EDTA tubes by collaborating institutions according to the institutions' own protocols. For TCRbeta analysis, collaborator samples were shipped as frozen whole blood, as isolated PBMCs, or as DNA extracted from either sample type. TCRbeta CDR3 regions were amplified from genomic DNA by means of the immunoSEQ Assay, a bias-controlled multiplex PCR. From the authors' description of their analysis: Nucleated cell counts per sample were estimated from amplification of reference gene primers within the assay. Sequence reads were collapsed and filtered to measure the absolute abundance of every unique TCRbeta CDR3 rearrangement. For each sample, productive Simpson clonality was calculated as the square root of Simpson's diversity index over productive rearrangements. TCRdb holds this immuneACCESS table with in-frame rearrangements only. Some clones are missing; in checked studies, unresolved V genes explain under half, and the rest has no known cause. V and J calls and clone size are as listed in that table; D and trimming were resolved from the DNA. The sample table lists about 140,000 clones, 76% of them with a count of one. Together, the top ten hold 4.5% of the sample.

About this clone itself: The clone's antigen remains unknown. No base quality information exists; no much larger clone differs at one position.

Including the terminal cysteine and phenylalanine, the CDR3 comprises 13 residues. The retained sequence is limited to the CDR3, 39 bases, with the frame set at the first base. Based on the germline V gene (reference sequence), the CDR1 and CDR2 sequences are LNHDA and SQIVND. Trimming leaves V shorter by 7 bases and J shorter by 2 bases, with the junction holding 2 bases beyond the gene matches. The rearranged segments are TRBV19 and TRBJ1-5, with TRBD1 matching 7 junction bases. Sample: peripheral blood. The clonotype originates from a woman older than 75 with active or convalescent COVID-19. The DNA sequence follows: TGTGCCAGTAATCAGGGGGGCAATCAGCCCCAGCATTTT. Translated, this is CASNQGGNQPQHF.